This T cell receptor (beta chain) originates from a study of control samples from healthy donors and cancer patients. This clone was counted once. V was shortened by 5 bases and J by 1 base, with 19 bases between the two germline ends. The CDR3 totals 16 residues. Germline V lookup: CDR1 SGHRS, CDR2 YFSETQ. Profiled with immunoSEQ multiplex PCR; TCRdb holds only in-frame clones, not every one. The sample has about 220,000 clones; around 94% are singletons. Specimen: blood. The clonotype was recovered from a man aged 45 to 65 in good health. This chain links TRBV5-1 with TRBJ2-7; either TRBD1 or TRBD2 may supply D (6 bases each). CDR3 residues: CASSSEWGAASYEQYF. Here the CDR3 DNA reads TGCGCCAGCAGTTCTGAATGGGGGGCGGCTTCCTACGAGCAGTACTTC.